Each of the 23 T cell receptor beta chains below was sequenced from the same sample in a study of graft-versus-host responses after intestinal transplantation. Their recognized antigens are unknown. Generated by immunoSEQ multiplex PCR, the TCRdb table keeps only in-frame clones and is missing some. The sample shows more than 65,000 clones, 84% of them seen only once. The sequencing here drew on unstimulated CD4+ T cells sorted from spleen or lymph node cells, taken before transplant. The source is a human donor who was the organ donor for an intestinal transplant.

The V gene is TRBV18, the J gene TRBJ1-5; 7 bases match TRBD1. V dropped 4 bases and J dropped 3; count of bases not matched to a gene: 6. Germline V gives CDR1 KGHSH, CDR2 LQKENI. The CDR3 runs 15 residues. For the CDR3, the DNA is TGTGCCAGCTCACGTAGGGACAGCTTCAATCAGCCCCAGCATTTT. Protein: CASSRRDSFNQPQHF. The whole variable domain, filled in from reference TRBV18 and TRBJ1-5, reads NAGVMQNPRHLVRRRGQEARLRCSPMKGHSHVYWYRQLPEEGLKFMVYLQKENIIDESGMPKERFSAEFPKEGPSILRIQQVVRGDSAAYFCASSRRDSFNQPQHFGDGTRLSIL.

The chain carries TRBV7-2 and TRBJ2-2; 8 bases match TRBD2. Losses at the gene ends were 1 base for V and 5 bases for J; bases not matched to a gene: 6. There are 16 residues in the CDR3. CDR1 is SGHTA, CDR2 FQGNSA, per germline. CDR3 region: CASSLGGLVRTGELFF. Here the CDR3 DNA reads TGTGCCAGCAGCTTAGGGGGACTAGTACGGACCGGGGAGCTGTTTTTT.

This clone occurred a few times. J is TRBJ1-3 and V is TRBV19; D is perhaps TRBD1 (5 bases). The CDR3 extends over 14 amino acids. The V gene's germline CDR1 is LNHDA and CDR2 SQIVND (reference sequence). V dropped 3 bases and J dropped 2 bases, with 8 bases sitting between them. As DNA, the CDR3 is TGTGCCAGTAGTATCGCGGGGGCTGGAAACACCATATATTTT. This translates into CASSIAGAGNTIYF. Variable domain in full (rest from reference TRBV19 and TRBJ1-3): DGGITQSPKYLFRKEGQNVTLSCEQNLNHDAMYWYRQDPGQGLRLIYYSQIVNDFQKGDIAEGYSVSREKKESFPLTVTSAQKNPTAFYLCASSIAGAGNTIYFGEGSWLTVV.

The CDR3 DNA reads as TGTGCCAGTAGGGACAGGGTGAACACTGAAGCTTTCTTT. Translation gives CASRDRVNTEAFF. The chain joins TRBV19 to TRBJ1-1; TRBD1 matches 8 bases. CDR3 length: 13 residues. Germline-derived CDR1 and CDR2 are LNHDA and SQIVND (reference sequence). With 6 bases clipped from V and 0 bases from J, the junction kept 0 bases outside the gene matches.

This sequence joins TRBV2 and TRBJ2-5, with a tentative D call TRBD2 (5 bases). This CDR3 is built from 15 residues. V lost 1 base, J lost 4 bases, and 13 bases lay in between. The germline V gene encodes CDR1 SNHLY and CDR2 FYNNEI. The CDR3 loop reads CASSEGRTRRETQYF. CDR3 nucleotide sequence: TGTGCCAGCAGTGAAGGGCGGACTCGTAGAGAGACCCAGTACTTC.

The rearrangement uses TRBV5-1 and TRBJ2-2; 7 bases match TRBD2. The V and J ends lost 1 base and 7 bases, in that order; junction bases with no gene match: 7. Germline assignment: CDR1 SGHRS and CDR2 YFSETQ. The CDR3 loop spans 15 amino acids. The CDR3 is CASSLQRTRSGELFF. For the CDR3, the DNA is TGCGCCAGCAGCTTGCAGAGGACTAGAAGCGGGGAGCTGTTTTTT. The whole variable domain, remainder taken from reference TRBV5-1 and TRBJ2-2, is KAGVTQTPRYLIKTRGQQVTLSCSPISGHRSVSWYQQTPGQGLQFLFEYFSETQRNKGNFPGRFSGRQFSNSRSEMNVSTLELGDSALYLCASSLQRTRSGELFFGEGSRLTVL.

V and J are TRBV4-2 and TRBJ2-2, with D maybe TRBD1 (6 bases). Germline CDR1 LGHNA, CDR2 YNFKEQ. The CDR3 has 15 residues. The V and J ends lost 1 base and 4 bases respectively, with 10 bases between them. The chain's CDR3 is CASSQGGPGTGELFF. The CDR3 bases are TGTGCCAGCAGCCAAGGGGGGCCGGGCACCGGGGAGCTGTTTTTT.

This sequence joins TRBV7-9 and TRBJ2-5, with D perhaps TRBD2 (5 bases). The germline CDR1 and CDR2 sequences are SEHNR and FQNEAQ (reference sequence). The CDR3 has 15 amino acids. Between the trimmed V and J ends, which lost 5 bases and 5 bases, there was a span of 18 bases. The DNA of the CDR3 is TGTGCCAGCAGCCTCCGTAACGGGATGGGGGAGACCCAGTACTTC. It translates to CASSLRNGMGETQYF.

This clone was recorded once. The V and J genes are TRBV19 and TRBJ1-1; TRBD1 aligns across 8 bases. Germline V gives CDR1 LNHDA, CDR2 SQIVND (reference sequence). The CDR3 extends over 16 amino acids. V trimming: 1 base; J trimming: 5 bases; junction bases outside the gene matches: 9. The CDR3 spells CASSIGQGKAGTEAFF. As DNA, the CDR3 is TGTGCCAGTAGTATAGGACAGGGGAAGGCCGGGACTGAAGCTTTCTTT.

This chain links TRBV6-5 with TRBJ2-3; TRBD1 is a possible D gene (5 bases). The CDR3 consists of 15 residues. Trimming removed 2 bases from V and 3 bases from J, with 12 bases in between. Germline CDR1 is MNHEY and CDR2 is SVGAGI. The CDR3 sequence is CASSYLRVPTDTQYF. The CDR3 nucleotides read TGTGCCAGCAGTTACCTCAGGGTACCAACAGATACGCAGTATTTT.

In its sample, this clone was seen once. The rearrangement joins TRBV11-2 to TRBJ2-1; the D is unclear. With 3 bases removed from V and 9 bases from J, the gap between germline ends came to 3 bases. The CDR3 spans 10 residues. CDR1 and CDR2 (germline): SGHAT, FQNNGV. The CDR3 nucleotides are TGTGCCAGCAGCTTCAGTGAGCAGTTCTTC. Protein: CASSFSEQFF.

The V call is TRBV5-6, the J call TRBJ2-4; possible D gene TRBD1, 5 bases. Trimming cost V 0 bases and J 5 bases, with 15 bases left between them. Germline CDR1 is SGHDT and CDR2 is YYEEEE. This CDR3 contains 16 residues. The CDR3 sequence is CASSLAGEGAQNIQYF. The CDR3 DNA reads as TGTGCCAGCAGCTTGGCCGGAGAAGGGGCCCAAAACATTCAGTACTTC.

This clone was seen only a few times. The V call is TRBV7-2, the J call TRBJ1-2, with unresolved D. This CDR3 spans 17 amino acids. Germline V gives CDR1 SGHTA, CDR2 FQGNSA. V was pared by 1 base and J by 4 bases, with 19 bases between. CDR3 coding DNA: TGTGCCAGCAGCTTAGGGGCAGCCCCCTCATTACTCTATGGCTACACCTTC. Translation: CASSLGAAPSLLYGYTF.

The chain recombines TRBV28 with TRBJ1-1, with D hard to call. CDR1 and CDR2 from the germline V gene are MDHEN and SYDVKM. The CDR3 has 14 residues. Between the trimmed V and J ends, which lost 1 base and 1 base, there was a span of 7 bases. As DNA, the CDR3 is TGTGCCAGCAGTTTATCCTACCGGAACACTGAAGCTTTCTTT. It translates to CASSLSYRNTEAFF.

The chain joins TRBV5-1 to TRBJ1-1, with D tentatively TRBD1 (5 bases). Trimming took off 7 bases at V and 2 bases at J, with 12 bases between the two ends. The CDR3 consists of 13 residues. Germline CDR1 and CDR2: SGHRS and YFSETQ. Here the CDR3 DNA reads TGCGCCAGCCGCCAGGGTGTAAACACTGAAGCTTTCTTT. Translated: CASRQGVNTEAFF.

The J gene is TRBJ2-1, the V gene TRBV11-3, with D perhaps matching TRBD1 (5 bases). The CDR3 runs to 15 residues. In germline, CDR1 is SGHNT, CDR2 YENEEA. Trimming cost V 0 bases and J 5 bases, with 11 bases left between them. The CDR3 region has the DNA TGTGCCAGCAGCTTAGAAACAGGTCGAAACAATGAGCAGTTCTTC. Translation gives CASSLETGRNNEQFF. Based on the CDR3 plus reference TRBV11-3 and TRBJ2-1, the full variable domain is EAGVVQSPRYKIIEKKQPVAFWCNPISGHNTLYWYLQNLGQGPELLIRYENEEAVDDSQLPKDRFSAERLKGVDSTLKIQPAELGDSAVYLCASSLETGRNNEQFFGPGTRLTVL.

The J gene is TRBJ2-5, the V gene TRBV5-6; a weak D match, TRBD1 (5 bases). The CDR3 length is 14 residues. Germline V CDR1 and CDR2: SGHDT, YYEEEE. Trimming took off 0 bases at V and 5 bases at J, with 11 bases between the two ends. In nucleotides, the CDR3 is TGTGCCAGCAGCTTGGGGCTAAAGGGGGAGACCCAGTACTTC. This encodes CASSLGLKGETQYF.

This clone showed up just once. This chain links TRBV5-1 with TRBJ1-1; D is unresolved. CDR1 is SGHRS and CDR2 is YFSETQ in the germline V gene. The CDR3 has 13 residues. The V gene lost 3 bases and the J gene lost 1 base, with 7 bases spanning the gap. CDR3 bases: TGCGCCAGCAGCTCTGGCCAGAACACTGAAGCTTTCTTT. This gives the protein CASSSGQNTEAFF.

The chain joins TRBV6-5 to TRBJ1-3; no clear D gene. Germline V CDR1 and CDR2: MNHEY, SVGAGI. CDR3 length equals 14 residues. V lost 6 bases and J lost 0, with 9 bases in between. CDR3 sequence reads: CASRPTDSGNTIYF. Written as DNA, the CDR3 is TGTGCCAGCAGACCCACAGACTCTGGAAACACCATATATTTT.

The genes are TRBV28 and TRBJ1-1; D may be TRBD1 (5 bases). Trimming cost V 5 bases and J 2 bases, with 15 bases left between them. Germline CDR1 reads MDHEN; CDR2 reads SYDVKM. The CDR3 has 15 amino acids. The chain's CDR3 is CASSPTGTGNTEAFF. For the CDR3, the DNA is TGTGCCAGCAGTCCTACCGGCACAGGCAACACTGAAGCTTTCTTT.

This clone was seen a few times. The chain uses TRBV28 and TRBJ1-2; the D gene is possibly TRBD1 (6 bases). This CDR3 comprises 13 residues. Germline CDR1 is MDHEN and CDR2 is SYDVKM. V lost 6 bases and J 5 bases, leaving 13 bases between the germline ends. As DNA, the CDR3 is TGTGCCAGCAGGGGGAACAGGGTATATGGCTACACCTTC. Translated: CASRGNRVYGYTF.

V and J are TRBV4-1 and TRBJ2-3, with D possibly TRBD1 on 5 matching bases. V was cut by 2 bases and J by 0 bases, with 12 bases left in between. The CDR3 has 16 residues. Germline-derived CDR1 and CDR2 are MGHRA and YSYEKL. This chain's CDR3 is CASSQKGAASTDTQYF. The CDR3 bases are TGCGCCAGCAGCCAAAAAGGGGCAGCGAGCACAGATACGCAGTATTTT.

V gene TRBV5-1 combines with J gene TRBJ2-3; a weak D match, TRBD1 (5 bases). Trimming left V 4 bases short and J 2 bases short, with 11 bases between. CDR1 and CDR2 (germline): SGHRS, YFSETQ. The CDR3 contains 14 residues. Here the CDR3 reads CASSPSRATDTQYF. The CDR3 DNA sequence: TGCGCCAGCAGCCCCAGCAGGGCCACAGATACGCAGTATTTT.